This T cell receptor beta chain was identified during a study of blood T cell repertoires in COVID-19. About the research overall: The United States, Italy and Spain were the sources of the acute and convalescent COVID-19 samples. The cDNA or gDNA used as material had been derived from T cells, B-cell-depleted T cells, or PBMCs.

Trimming took 0 bases from V and 9 from J, leaving 15 bases between them. CDR1 is MNHEY, CDR2 SVGAGI, per germline. This CDR3 is built from 16 residues. In Seattle, patients joined the study during active infection and were tracked longitudinally. Under the authors' procedure: By means of reference gene primer amplification, nucleated cell counts were estimated. The repertoire was sequenced with immunoSEQ multiplex PCR; TCRdb's copy has only in-frame clones and lacks some. That table is the source of V, J and clone size, and D and trimming were worked out from the DNA. The sample lists approximately 170,000 clones; approximately 80% were seen once.

Input material: peripheral blood. The receptor comes from a woman aged 70 to 79 with COVID-19, enrolled during active disease. V is TRBV6-5 and J is TRBJ1-6; D is unclear. The CDR3 here is CASSYSRWEGSSPLHF. The CDR3 DNA sequence: TGTGCCAGCAGTTACTCGAGATGGGAGGGCAGTTCACCCCTCCACTTT.